This TCR beta chain came from a study of T cells after yellow fever vaccination. About the study: Fractions of limited cellularity were prepared by means of SMART-Seq v4 Ultra Low Input. Study-wide results and caveats: The presence of abundant clonotypes contaminating from the bulk population was possible in FACS-sorted repertoires. Boosting was followed by the reappearance of most primary-vaccination clones (approximately 97% CD4, about 90% CD8).

TCRdb re-analysed the 5' RACE reads in MiXCR, keeping a single row per CDR3 protein. The sample has about 360,000 distinct CDR3 sequences; 6.2% are singletons. This clonotype has a count of ten or more. Its antigen remains unidentified. Trimming left V 2 bases short and J 4 bases short, with 12 bases between. The CDR3 runs 14 residues. Germline-derived CDR1 and CDR2 are GTSNPN and SVGIG (reference sequence). This receptor was identified in a man younger than 45 who received the YFV17D yellow fever vaccine. This sequence joins TRBV30 and TRBJ1-3; D gene unclear. The specimen comprised PBMCs, sampled 5 days after the yellow fever booster vaccination. In DNA, the CDR3 is TGTGCCTGGAGTCCGAGAGGGTCAGGAAACACCATATATTTT. Translation: CAWSPRGSGNTIYF.